The clone carrying this TCR beta chain showed up many times. Antigen unknown. The data were obtained in a study of T cells after posttransplantation cyclophosphamide. Study-wide results and caveats: After PTCy, TRB diversity resembled that of CNI/methotrexate controls.

V was shortened by 5 bases and J by 4 bases, with 11 bases between the two germline ends. CDR1 and CDR2 (germline): SGHTA, FQGTGA. The CDR3 is 13 amino acids. TCRdb keeps only in-frame clones here, not all; method: immunoSEQ multiplex PCR. The table records approximately 25,000 clones without singletons, the ten largest covering approximately 4.8%. The sequenced material came from PBMCs. V usage is TRBV7-3 and J usage is TRBJ1-1, with D perhaps TRBD1 (6 bases). The TCR sequence derives from a woman aged 50 to 60 in good health, CMV-negative, and a related stem cell transplant donor. CDR3 sequence reads: CASSQQGSTEAFF. For the CDR3, the DNA is TGTGCCAGCAGCCAACAGGGTTCCACTGAAGCTTTCTTT.